This T cell receptor beta chain is drawn from a study of shared clonotypes between healthy human individuals (TCRdb year 2020). At the level of the whole study: The cohort comprised two women and a few men aged 18 to 49 years. Leukapheresis yielded between about 0.94 and 10 billion PBMCs per donor. Different laboratories and diverse techniques were used to prepare libraries and sequence TCR repertoires, to increase sequencing depth and limit assay-specific biases. Per donor, three plates each were used for CD4 naive and CD4 memory, two for CD8 naive, and one for CD8 memory. To estimate repertoire size and how much clonotype sharing occurs between individuals, the study deeply sequenced the blood TCR repertoires of roughly 5 healthy adults.

This clone was recorded a few times. This clone's antigen is unknown. It has no much larger one-base neighbor in the sample; base qualities were not kept. Using the deep immunoSEQ assay, multiplex PCR amplified TCR CDR3 regions from genomic DNA. Genomic DNA extracted from each cell subset was distributed evenly over all wells of several immunoSEQ 96-well plates, and each plate served as one replicate. For sorted subsets, approximately 210 ng genomic DNA, equal to 25,000 to 35,000 T cell genomes, was loaded into each replicate PCR. The purified libraries were quantified using a Qubit 3.0 fluorometer, sized with a Bioanalyzer 2100, and then quantified again using the KAPA Library Quantification kit. Every immunoSEQ 96-well plate was sequenced on a separate single-read 150-cycle Illumina NextSeq 550 flow cell. As for how the authors treated the data: Because the immunoSEQ output held only junctional sequences and lacked quality scores, the filtering could not match the filtering applied to full-length reads. Sequences were annotated with PyIR, a Python wrapper for IgBLAST v1.9, and V/J genes and CDR3 were assigned using IMGT germline references. Reads were filtered out if the reads had weak V/J assignments (E-value above 1e-6), no CDR3, stop codons, out-of-frame junctions, or ambiguous translated residues. V3J clonotypes were defined as sequences sharing an identical inferred V gene, J gene, and CDR3 amino acid sequence. The percentage overlap between two repertoires was calculated by dividing the number of shared unique clonotypes by the size of the smaller repertoire. Repertoire richness was assessed with RTK rarefaction, the Chao1 estimator, and Recon v2.1 estimates of unobserved clonotypes. Generation probabilities for all TCRbeta clonotypes obtained by the gDNA method from a handful of donors were computed using OLGA. TCRdb mirrors the immuneACCESS table, restricted to in-frame sequences. Some clones are absent from its copies; in checked studies, under half trace to an unresolved V gene, and the reason for the others is unknown. Clonal size and the V and J genes are those of that table, whereas D and trimming came from the DNA. Recorded for this sample are roughly 2,300,000 clones; 85% to 95% of them occurred a single time. Clones ranked in the top ten supply approximately 0.39% of the sample.

The donors were healthy, HIV-negative adults with no recently reported acute infections or vaccinations. Every donor was a Caucasian adult living in Nashville, Tennessee, USA. CD4+ T cells were enriched through magnetic negative selection, after which naive cells were positively selected on CD45RA and the remaining negative fraction served as the memory subset. Blood was collected by leukapheresis, and PBMCs were isolated by Ficoll-Histopaque density gradient centrifugation and then cryopreserved in liquid nitrogen vapor phase. Analytical flow cytometry was used to check the purity and quantity of each magnetically sorted T cell population. Genomic DNA was isolated from each sorted fraction and quantified by UV absorbance on a Nanodrop 2000c. The research as a whole found: Based on pairwise subsampling, the degree of clonotype sharing among donors was expected to be affected by sequencing depth. Rarefaction of sorted-subset datasets indicated incomplete sequencing despite the large sequencing depth. Because the study included a small number of donors, the genetic and exposure-history diversity represented was limited. Sampling was restricted to blood, and TCR repertoires in tissue are likely to differ from TCR repertoires in blood. Estimated clonotype richness was generally larger for naive than for memory subsets. When several donors were compared, the shared fraction of clonotypes was about 5% for naive CD4, about 4% for naive CD8, about 2.5% for memory CD4, and less than 0.5% for memory CD8. Compared with non-shared clonotypes, clonotypes shared by all four sorted-subset donors had higher generation probabilities.

The CDR3 numbers 15 residues from cysteine through phenylalanine. Only the CDR3 DNA stays, 45 bases, in frame from base 1. Trimming takes 4 bases from V and 1 base from J, and the germline ends sit 11 bases apart. Sequences SNHLY (CDR1) and FYNNEI (CDR2) are obtained from the germline V gene. The origin of this receptor is a man between 18 and 35 years old in good health. Some clones in this sample may be carry-over from other donors' samples. The chain links TRBV2 with TRBJ1-5; a tentative D match to TRBD1 spans 6 bases. The source material was naive CD4+ T cells from PBMCs. In light of the paper, this sample's cell subset or site label describes: CD45RA+ positively selected. The CDR3 amino acid sequence is: CASSVQGGSNQPQHF. The DNA sequence follows: TGTGCCAGCAGTGTACAGGGTGGGAGCAATCAGCCCCAGCATTTT.